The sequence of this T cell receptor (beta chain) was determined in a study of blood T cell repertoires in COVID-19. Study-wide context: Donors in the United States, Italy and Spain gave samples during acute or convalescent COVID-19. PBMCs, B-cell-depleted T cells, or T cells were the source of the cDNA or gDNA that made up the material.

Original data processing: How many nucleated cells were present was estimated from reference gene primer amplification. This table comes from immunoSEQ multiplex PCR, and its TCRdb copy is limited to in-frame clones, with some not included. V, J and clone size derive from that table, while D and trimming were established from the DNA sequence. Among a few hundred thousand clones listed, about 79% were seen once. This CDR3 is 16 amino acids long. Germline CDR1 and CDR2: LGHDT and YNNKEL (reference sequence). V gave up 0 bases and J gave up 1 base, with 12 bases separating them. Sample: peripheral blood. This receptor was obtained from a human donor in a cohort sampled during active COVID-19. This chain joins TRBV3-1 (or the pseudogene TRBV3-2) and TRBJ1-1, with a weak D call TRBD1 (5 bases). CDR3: CASSQEGARTNTEAFF. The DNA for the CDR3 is TGTGCCAGCAGCCAAGAAGGGGCCAGGACGAACACTGAAGCTTTCTTT.